The 8 T cell receptor beta chains given below trace back to one sample, sequenced in a study of prognosis after radiotherapy for stage I lung cancer. The genomic DNA TCR beta CDR3 region underwent two rounds of multiplex PCR. During first-round PCR, primers specific to each TRBV and TRBJ gene were used. A single record per CDR3 protein comes from TCRdb applying MiXCR to the multiplex PCR reads. This sample has tens of thousands of distinct CDR3 sequences; about 41% occur once, and the top ten carry less than 40%. The sample in question was PBMCs, obtained before or after stereotactic body radiation therapy (not recorded which). The receptors derive from a donor aged 50 or older with non-small cell lung cancer.

This clonotype appeared many times. This chain links TRBV20-1 with TRBJ2-3; D is possibly TRBD2 (6 bases). CDR3 length equals 13 residues. Trimming cost V 8 bases and J 2 bases, with 14 bases left between them. In germline, CDR1 is DFQATT, CDR2 SNEGSKA (reference sequence). CDR3 loop: CSQIERVTDTQYF. In nucleotides, the CDR3 is TGCAGTCAAATAGAGCGGGTCACAGATACGCAGTATTTT.

This clonotype was detected many times. CDR3 nucleotides: TGTGCCAGCAGTTTTGGACTAGCTCGCACCGGGGAGCTGTTTTTT. Its translation is CASSFGLARTGELFF. This sequence joins TRBV12-3 or TRBV12-4 and TRBJ2-2, with TRBD2 matching 8 bases. V shed 3 bases, J shed 4 bases, and the junction held 4 bases outside the gene matches. CDR3 length equals 15 residues.

Many counts were recorded for this clonotype. The chain employs TRBV19 and TRBJ1-5; D is uncertain. The CDR3 loop spans 15 amino acids. Between the trimmed V and J ends, which lost 3 bases and 4 bases, there was a span of 13 bases. Germline-derived CDR1 and CDR2 are LNHDA and SQIVND (reference sequence). CDR3 residues: CASSMTLAINQPQHF. CDR3 bases: TGTGCCAGTAGTATGACCCTTGCTATAAATCAGCCCCAGCATTTT.

Only one count was recorded for this clonotype. The chain uses TRBV20-1 and TRBJ2-7, with D perhaps given as TRBD1 or TRBD2 (5 bases each). With 2 bases removed from V and 2 bases from J, the gap between germline ends came to 16 bases. CDR1 is DFQATT and CDR2 is SNEGSKA in the germline V gene (reference sequence). This CDR3 is 15 amino acids long. CDR3 in amino acids: CSARRGAGGAYEQYF. The DNA of the CDR3 is TGCAGTGCTAGAAGAGGGGCGGGCGGTGCCTACGAGCAGTACTTC.

Regarding this clonotype: A read error may explain this, as a much larger clone is one base away. This sequence joins TRBV5-1 and TRBJ2-5, with 7 bases lining up with TRBD1. CDR3 length: 16 residues. The V gene's germline CDR1 is SGHRS and CDR2 YFSETQ. The CDR3, as DNA: TGCGCCAGCAGCACAGGGGATTTGAGGGCCCTAGAGAACCAGTACTTC. Translation: CASSTGDLRALENQYF.

This clonotype has a count of ten or more. This chain joins TRBV7-9 and TRBJ1-1; maybe TRBD1 (5 bases). The V and J ends lost 10 bases and 5 bases respectively, with 8 bases between them. CDR1 is SEHNR and CDR2 is FQNEAQ in the germline V gene (reference sequence). This CDR3 spans 10 amino acids. The CDR3, as DNA: TGTGCCACCGGGGGGACTGAAGCTTTCTTT. Amino acid sequence: CATGGTEAFF.

This clonotype was observed at least ten times. The chain couples TRBV30 to TRBJ1-6, with TRBD1 as a possible D gene (5 bases). CDR1 and CDR2 (germline): GTSNPN, SVGIG (reference sequence). V shed 0 bases and J shed 10 bases, with 10 bases lying between them. The CDR3 contains 13 residues. The CDR3 nucleotides are TGTGCCTGGAGTGTAATTAGGGACTCACCCCTCCACTTT. Translation: CAWSVIRDSPLHF.

The CDR3: CSAVVNPTGNYGYTF. The CDR3 coding sequence is TGCAGTGCTGTCGTTAACCCTACAGGGAACTATGGCTACACCTTC. V usage is TRBV20-1 and J usage is TRBJ1-2, with D possibly matching TRBD1 (6 bases). Looked up from germline, CDR1 is DFQATT and CDR2 is SNEGSKA (reference sequence). The CDR3 spans 15 residues. The V end was cut by 5 bases, the J end by 2 bases, with 18 bases between.